Sequencing of this TCR beta chain was carried out in a study of T cells in Graves' hyperthyroidism and ophthalmopathy. Whole-study findings and limits: Most thyroid-expanded clonotypes above 0.001 were also found in blood.

This clonotype was counted ten times or more. What it binds is unknown. RNA transcripts provided the source from which TCR beta CDR3 regions were amplified. A first-round RT-PCR of the TCR CDR3 used the HTBI primer set. TCRdb reprocessed the multiplex PCR reads via MiXCR and lists one record per CDR3 protein. The table has about 420,000 distinct CDR3 sequences, approximately 14% seen once. CDR3 length: 14 amino acids. Trimming removed 4 bases from V and 1 base from J, with 10 bases in between. Germline CDR1 and CDR2: KGHSY and FQNENV. The study excluded patients with uncontrolled infection, other autoimmune disease, pregnancy or lactation. Isolation of PBMCs was performed on about 10 ml fresh peripheral blood.

The sample consisted of blood. The clonotype originates from a woman between 18 and 30 years old with Graves' hyperthyroidism. The chain combines TRBV16 with TRBJ1-2, with TRBD1 as a possible D gene (5 bases). The CDR3 protein is CASSPGGNNYGYTF. The DNA for the CDR3 is TGTGCCAGCAGCCCCGGGGGGAATAACTATGGCTACACCTTC.